Listed here are 26 T cell receptor beta chains from one sample, sequenced in a study of CD8+CD57+ T cells in acquired aplastic anemia. The study profiled TCR beta VDJ and CDR3 using genomic DNA as template. TCRdb independently ran MiXCR on the reads; one entry per CDR3 protein. Among some 190,000 distinct CDR3 sequences listed, less than 65% were seen once. Sequenced input: sorted CD4+, CD8+, or CD8+CD57+ T cells (not recorded which) from PBMCs. These receptors came from a human donor in good health, serving as a control.

In the case of this clonotype: With a much larger clone just one base away, this may be a read error. Given the absence of the conserved phenylalanine or tryptophan at the CDR3 end, a read error is likely. This chain connects TRBV6-1 to TRBJ1-6, with 8 bases that match TRBD1. V trimming: 3 bases; J trimming: 3 bases; junction bases outside the gene matches: 7. Germline CDR1 reads MNHNS; CDR2 reads SASEGT. The CDR3 loop spans 17 amino acids. This CDR3 reads CASSDSLRGLYNSPLHL. CDR3 sequence (DNA): TGTGCCAGCAGTGATTCCCTCAGGGGGCTCTATAATTCACCCCTCCACCTT.

This clonotype was counted at least ten times. The chain couples TRBV19 to TRBJ1-3; the D gene is possibly TRBD1 (6 bases). Germline loops: CDR1 LNHDA, CDR2 SQIVND (reference sequence). The V end was cut by 7 bases, the J end by 4 bases, with 17 bases between. The CDR3 covers 15 residues. CDR3 nucleotides: TGTGCCAGTACACGAACCTCAGGGGCGGGAAACACCATATATTTT. It yields the protein CASTRTSGAGNTIYF.

This chain uses TRBV7-6 with TRBJ2-7, with a possible D match to TRBD1 (5 bases). Trimming removed 2 bases from V and 2 bases from J, with 10 bases in between. Germline loops: CDR1 SGHVS, CDR2 FNYEAQ. This CDR3 is built from 14 residues. CDR3 sequence (DNA): TGTGCCAGCAGCTTAACCGACAGACCCTACGAGCAGTACTTC. This encodes CASSLTDRPYEQYF.

This clonotype showed up just a few times. The chain combines TRBV7-9 with TRBJ1-2; possibly TRBD1 for D (5 bases). Trimming left V 4 bases short and J 8 bases short, with 17 bases between. Germline values: CDR1 SEHNR, CDR2 FQNEAQ (reference sequence). The CDR3 covers 14 residues. CDR3 DNA sequence: TGTGCCAGCAGCTCCTCCACAGGATCCCGCGGCTACACCTTC. As protein: CASSSSTGSRGYTF. The whole variable domain, filled in from reference TRBV7-9 and TRBJ1-2, reads DTGVSQNPRHKITKRGQNVTFRCDPISEHNRLYWYRQTLGQGPEFLTYFQNEAQLEKSRLLSDRFSAERPKGSFSTLEIQRTEQGDSAMYLCASSSSTGSRGYTFGSGTRLTVV.

The chain couples TRBV10-1 to TRBJ1-6; weak D call: TRBD1 (5 bases). The CDR3 runs 13 residues. Germline-derived CDR1 and CDR2 are WNHNN and SYGVQD (reference sequence). The V gene lost 4 bases and the J gene lost 5 bases, with 6 bases spanning the gap. CDR3 sequence reads: CASSGQHNSPLHF. CDR3 nucleotide sequence: TGCGCCAGCAGTGGACAGCATAATTCACCCCTCCACTTT.

V gene TRBV12-3 or TRBV12-4 combines with J gene TRBJ1-2; weak D call: TRBD1 (6 bases). The germline V and J ends were trimmed by 6 bases and 4 bases, with 15 bases remaining between them. CDR3 length: 14 residues. CDR3 nucleotide sequence: TGTGCCAGCAGAGAAGGACAGACACGCTATGGCTACACCTTC. Protein: CASREGQTRYGYTF.

The chain's CDR3 is CASSIGQPYEQYF. The DNA of the CDR3 is TGTGCCAGTAGTATTGGACAGCCATACGAGCAGTACTTC. J is TRBJ2-7 and V is TRBV19; tentative D call: TRBD1 (6 bases). Trimming pared 3 bases from V and 4 bases from J, leaving 10 bases between. The germline V gene has CDR1 LNHDA and CDR2 SQIVND (reference sequence). The CDR3 has 13 residues.

Remarks on this clonotype: The conserved phenylalanine or tryptophan normally closing the CDR3 is absent here, so this likely arose from a read error. The rearrangement joins TRBV6-5 to TRBJ1-6; no reliable D call. This CDR3 region has 18 residues. Germline V gene data show CDR1 as MNHEY and CDR2 as SVGAGI. The CDR3: CAGSYVSASKIYNSPLHL. CDR3 DNA: TGTGCCGGCAGTTATGTCTCTGCCTCGAAAATTTATAATTCACCCCTCCACCTT.

V usage is TRBV19 and J usage is TRBJ1-6; D call uncertain. Trimming took 3 bases from V and 9 from J, leaving 15 bases between them. Germline CDR1 and CDR2: LNHDA and SQIVND (reference sequence). This CDR3 spans 15 amino acids. CDR3 bases: TGTGCCAGTAGTATCCCCGGAGCAAGCGGTTCACCCCTCCACTTT. It specifies CASSIPGASGSPLHF.

This clonotype was recorded at least ten times. The chain employs TRBV4-3 and TRBJ2-2, with 8 nucleotides matching TRBD1. This CDR3 has 14 residues. Germline values: CDR1 LGHNA, CDR2 YSLEER. V shed 2 bases and J 7 bases; nucleotides not matched to a gene: 3. CDR3 in DNA: TGCGCCAGCAGCCAACAGGGGGCGGGCGGGGAGCTGTTTTTT. It translates to CASSQQGAGGELFF.

This clonotype was counted a few times. One junction end disagrees with the germline gene, perhaps due to a read error. The chain carries TRBV7-2 and TRBJ1-3; D not resolved. This CDR3 is built from 14 residues. CDR1 SGHTA and CDR2 FQGNSA come from the germline V gene. Written as DNA, the CDR3 is TGTGCCAGCGGCTTAGCGAACCCTGGAAACACCATATATTTT. Translated: CASGLANPGNTIYF.

The V call is TRBV29-1, the J call TRBJ2-1, with TRBD1 matching 11 bases. This CDR3 is built from 13 residues. V was pared by 6 bases and J by 6 bases, with 4 bases of the junction left unmatched. Germline V gene data show CDR1 as SQVTM and CDR2 as ANQGSEA. Written as DNA, the CDR3 is TGCAGCGTAGGGACAGGGGGAGGCAATGAGCAGTTCTTC. This sequence encodes CSVGTGGGNEQFF.

In the case of this clonotype: A read error may be the cause here, since a much bigger clone is one base away. This chain links TRBV28 with TRBJ2-7; D gene unclear. Germline CDR1 MDHEN, CDR2 SYDVKM. Trimming took 2 bases from V and 7 from J, leaving 12 bases between them. The CDR3 loop spans 13 amino acids. The CDR3 loop is CASSLAENNEQYF. The CDR3 nucleotides read TGTGCCAGCAGTTTAGCAGAGAACAATGAGCAGTACTTC.

This clonotype was counted many times. J is TRBJ2-2 and V is TRBV7-3, with a possible D match to TRBD1 (5 bases). The CDR3 loop spans 16 amino acids. The germline gives CDR1 SGHTA, CDR2 FQGTGA. The V and J ends lost 5 bases and 2 bases respectively, with 15 bases between them. CDR3 protein: CASSQNMQGNTGELFF. CDR3 coding DNA: TGTGCCAGCAGCCAAAACATGCAGGGTAACACCGGGGAGCTGTTTTTT. Full variable domain (remainder filled in from reference TRBV7-3 and TRBJ2-2): GAGVSQTPSNKVTEKGKYVELRCDPISGHTALYWYRQSLGQGPEFLIYFQGTGAADDSGLPNDRFFAVRPEGSVSTLKIQRTERGDSAVYLCASSQNMQGNTGELFFGEGSRLTVL.

The gene calls are TRBV13 and TRBJ2-3; possible D gene TRBD1, 6 bases. Trimming removed 6 bases from V and 2 bases from J, with 12 bases in between. CDR1 and CDR2 (germline): PRHDT, FYEKMQ (reference sequence). The CDR3 is 14 amino acids. The CDR3 sequence is CASRKQGATDTQYF. As DNA, the CDR3 is TGTGCCAGCAGAAAACAGGGAGCCACAGATACGCAGTATTTT. Using reference TRBV13 and TRBJ2-3 for the parts outside the CDR3, the full variable domain is AAGVIQSPRHLIKEKRETATLKCYPIPRHDTVYWYQQGPGQDPQFLISFYEKMQSDKGSIPDRFSAQQFSDYHSELNMSSLELGDSALYFCASRKQGATDTQYFGPGTRLTVL.

The V call is TRBV20-1, the J call TRBJ2-7, with 9 bases aligning to TRBD2. The CDR3 has 13 residues. From germline, CDR1 is DFQATT and CDR2 SNEGSKA (reference sequence). Trimming took 4 bases from V and 3 from J; bases not matched to a gene: 4. The CDR3 DNA sequence: TGCAGTGCTACAGCGGGGGGATTCTACGAGCAGTACTTC. Translating gives CSATAGGFYEQYF.

V and J are TRBV9 and TRBJ1-2, with 10 bases matching TRBD1. Germline CDR1 reads SGDLS; CDR2 reads YYNGEE. Unmatched junction bases numbered 2, after V lost 3 bases and J lost 6 bases. This CDR3 has 13 amino acids. CDR3 loop: CASSGDRGNGYTF. The CDR3 DNA sequence: TGTGCCAGCAGCGGGGACAGGGGAAATGGCTACACCTTC.

This clonotype was observed a few times. Possible read error: a much larger clone is one base away. CDR3 residues: CASSYRTTSEKLFF. The CDR3, as DNA: TGTGCCAGCAGTTATCGCACTACGAGTGAAAAACTGTTTTTT. V is TRBV6-6 and J is TRBJ1-4; D is uncertain. Germline CDR1 reads MNHNY; CDR2 reads SVGAGI (reference sequence). Deletions cut 3 bases from V and 7 bases from J, with 12 bases between. The CDR3 loop spans 14 amino acids.

This clonotype was counted ten times or more. The chain links TRBV6-2 or TRBV6-3 to TRBJ2-7; weak D call: TRBD2 (6 bases). There are 14 residues in the CDR3. Trimming took 5 bases from V and 6 from J, leaving 17 bases between them. Germline CDR1 reads MNHEY; CDR2 reads SVGEGT. CDR3 amino acids: CASSRDFPQSEQYF. The CDR3 coding sequence is TGTGCCAGCAGTAGGGACTTTCCCCAGTCCGAGCAGTACTTC.

The chain combines TRBV20-1 with TRBJ2-1, with D possibly matching TRBD1 (6 bases). The CDR3 extends over 15 amino acids. Germline V gene sequence: CDR1 DFQATT, CDR2 SNEGSKA (reference sequence). The germline V and J ends were trimmed by 2 bases and 7 bases, with 18 bases remaining between them. The CDR3: CSARIGRGHPNEQFF. CDR3 DNA: TGCAGTGCTAGAATTGGCCGGGGACACCCTAATGAGCAGTTCTTC.

This clonotype was seen only a few times. The rearrangement uses TRBV2 and TRBJ1-2; D gene unclear. Trimming pared 3 bases from V and 11 bases from J, leaving 7 bases between. CDR1 is SNHLY, CDR2 FYNNEI, per germline. This CDR3 comprises 10 residues. This CDR3 reads CASSEAGYTF. The DNA for the CDR3 is TGTGCCAGCAGTGAGGCTGGGTACACCTTC.

This clonotype came up a few times. Relative to the germline gene, one junction end is altered; a read error may explain this. The chain has TRBV6-5 and TRBJ1-2; 7 nucleotides align to TRBD1. CDR3 length: 13 amino acids. Germline V gene data show CDR1 as MNHEY and CDR2 as SVGAGI. CDR3 protein: CASNYGTDYGYTF. CDR3 bases: TGTGCCAGCAATTACGGGACAGACTATGGCTACACCTTC.

This clonotype was recorded once. This chain links TRBV7-2 with TRBJ2-3; 9 nucleotides line up with TRBD2. Germline V gene lookup returns CDR1 SGHTA and CDR2 FQGNSA. J lost 3 bases, V lost 3 bases, and 10 bases had no gene match. The CDR3 contains 17 residues. The CDR3 spells CASSFATAGGVTDTQYF. In DNA, the CDR3 is TGTGCCAGCAGCTTCGCGACCGCGGGGGGGGTTACAGATACGCAGTATTTT. Variable domain in full (rest from reference TRBV7-2 and TRBJ2-3): GAGVSQSPSNKVTEKGKDVELRCDPISGHTALYWYRQSLGQGLEFLIYFQGNSAPDKSGLPSDRFSAERTGGSVSTLTIQRTQQEDSAVYLCASSFATAGGVTDTQYFGPGTRLTVL.

The chain is built from TRBV20-1 and TRBJ1-1; D is unresolved. Germline V gene sequence: CDR1 DFQATT, CDR2 SNEGSKA (reference sequence). CDR3 length equals 11 residues. Trimming took off 5 bases at V and 9 bases at J, with 13 bases between the two ends. In DNA form, the CDR3 reads TGCAGTGCTGGAACAAGGACTCAAGCTTTCTTT. Its translation is CSAGTRTQAFF.

The sample holds a few counts of this clonotype. Sequence at one end of the junction differs from germline and may be a read error. The V and J genes are TRBV20-1 and TRBJ1-6, with a weak D call TRBD1 (6 bases). Per germline, CDR1 DFQATT and CDR2 SNEGSKA (reference sequence). The CDR3 contains 18 residues. CDR3 amino acids: CSAWTGGAVASYDSPLHF. The CDR3 DNA reads TGCAGTGCTTGGACGGGGGGCGCGGTAGCATCCTATGATTCACCCCTCCACTTT.

This clonotype came up once. The rearrangement uses TRBV25-1 and TRBJ2-5; 8 nucleotides agree with TRBD1. Looked up from germline, CDR1 is MGHDK and CDR2 is SYGVNS. V shed 1 base and J 5 bases; nucleotides not matched to a gene: 6. The CDR3 is made up of 15 amino acids. CDR3: CASSEFLTGGETQYF. CDR3 bases: TGTGCCAGCAGTGAATTCCTAACAGGGGGGGAGACCCAGTACTTC. The full variable domain, with the rest looked up from reference TRBV25-1 and TRBJ2-5, is EADIYQTPRYLVIGTGKKITLECSQTMGHDKMYWYQQDPGMELHLIHYSYGVNSTEKGDLSSESTVSRIRTEHFPLTLESARPSHTSQYLCASSEFLTGGETQYFGPGTRLLVL.